One T cell receptor beta chain is described in this entry. What it recognizes is unknown. The junction departs from the called germline gene at one end, perhaps through a read error. The record originates from a study of breast tumors, draining lymph nodes, adjacent tissues. Axillary draining lymph nodes of breast cancer patients supplied the node samples. Study-level results: Data fit most tumor T cells coming from lymph node, expanding in tumor. The lymph node origin of tumor T cells was framed as consistent with a hypothesis, not demonstrated.

From the multiplex PCR reads, TCRdb called clonotypes with MiXCR, one entry per CDR3 protein. The sample has roughly 260,000 distinct CDR3 sequences; more than 30% are singletons. Germline CDR1 WSHSY, CDR2 SAAADI. This CDR3 has 13 residues. The clonotype originates from a female donor with breast cancer. Some clones in this sample may be carry-over from other donors' samples. V usage is TRBV10-2 and J usage is TRBJ1-5; no clear D gene. Sequencing was performed on axillary lymph node tissue. DNA for the CDR3: TGCGCCGGCAGTAGACTAGCACCTCAGCCCCAGCATTTT. Translated: CAGSRLAPQPQHF.